Reported below is one T cell receptor beta chain. This record comes from a study of blood T cell repertoires in COVID-19. The CDR3 totals 14 residues. CDR1 and CDR2 (germline): SSHAT, FNYEAQ (reference sequence). The junction had 7 bases not matched to a gene; V was cut back by 2 bases and J by 7 bases. Sequencing used immunoSEQ multiplex PCR; TCRdb keeps in-frame clones, though not all of them. Here the sample spans under 500,000 clones, 87% being singletons. This clonotype originated in a woman younger than 35 with acute COVID-19. The chain joins TRBV7-7 to TRBJ2-5; 7 nucleotides align to TRBD2. The sequenced material came from PBMCs or T cells enriched from blood (not recorded which). DNA for the CDR3: TGTGCCAGCAGCTTAACTAGCGCTCCGGGGACCCAGTACTTC. It encodes CASSLTSAPGTQYF.